These 2 T cell receptor beta chains share one sample of origin, sequenced in a study of cytomegalovirus exposure and HLA in healthy donors (TCRdb year 2017). Receptor amplification or capture employed the immunoSEQ multiplex PCR assay. For the multiplex PCR, a mixture combining 60 forward primers for TCR Vbeta segments and 13 reverse primers for TCR Jbeta segments was used. The source is immuneACCESS, and TCRdb retained only in-frame sequences with V and J called. Part of the clones is not carried over; for the studies checked, unresolved V genes explain less than half of this, and the remainder is unexplained. The sample table shows roughly 55,000 clones, and 65% to 80% are seen once. The ten largest clones represent around a third of the sample. Material: PBMCs. All receptors come from a man aged 35 to 55 in good health and CMV-seropositive.

The V and J genes are TRBV7-3 and TRBJ2-3, with D hard to call. V was trimmed by 2 bases and J by 3 bases, leaving 12 bases between them. This CDR3 has 15 amino acids. CDR1 and CDR2 (germline): SGHTA, FQGTGA. The CDR3 region has the DNA TGTGCCAGCAGCTTAGGATCGGGTTCTACAGATACGCAGTATTTT. Protein sequence: CASSLGSGSTDTQYF.

V is TRBV6-5 and J is TRBJ2-7, with a possible D match to TRBD1 (6 bases). The CDR3 totals 13 residues. Trimming cost V 5 bases and J 5 bases, with 13 bases left between them. Germline CDR1 is MNHEY and CDR2 is SVGAGI. CDR3 nucleotides: TGTGCCAGCAGTACAGGGACGAAACACGAGCAGTACTTC. This sequence encodes CASSTGTKHEQYF.